This T cell receptor (beta chain) was recovered during a study of tumour-infiltrating T cells in Burkitt lymphoma. This clone was seen a handful of times. The CDR3 is 15 amino acids. Germline trimming cut 7 bases from V and 5 bases from J; bases unmatched to any gene: 12. Germline V gives CDR1 MNHEY, CDR2 SMNVEV (reference sequence). Generated by immunoSEQ multiplex PCR, the TCRdb table keeps only in-frame clones and is missing some. This sample carries 13,000 to 15,000 clones, over 75% of them seen once, and the ten largest clones take approximately 1.5%. The TCR was taken from a human donor with diffuse large B-cell lymphoma. V is TRBV27 and J is TRBJ1-1; TRBD1 aligns across 8 bases. The sequenced sample was tumor tissue. The DNA of the CDR3 is TGTGCCAGCACTGGCTGGACAGGGCATTTAACTGAAGCTTTCTTT. This sequence encodes CASTGWTGHLTEAFF.